The 4 T cell receptor beta chains presented below share a single source sample, sequenced in a study of Ad26.COV2.S vaccination and SARS-CoV-2 variants. As to treatment: around 19 received Ad26.COV2.S at low or high dose, single or two shots; about 5 received placebo; per-sample allocation not given. Each sample was drawn 63 days after the first injection (of vaccine or placebo). The protocol was immunoSEQ multiplex PCR, while the TCRdb copy is restricted to in-frame clones and leaves out a portion. The sample lists hundreds of thousands of clones, 89% seen once, with around 2.6% in the top ten. The material was peripheral blood, obtained in a trial of Ad26.COV2.S vaccine versus placebo. These receptors were taken from a person between 18 and 65 years old who received the Ad26.COV2.S COVID-19 vaccine or a placebo.

Here the CDR3 DNA reads TGCGCCAGCAGCCAAGAATCTTTGCCGGGAGATCCGTACAATGAGCAGTTCTTC. Residues: CASSQESLPGDPYNEQFF. The chain employs TRBV4-3 and TRBJ2-1; possible D gene TRBD2, 6 bases. Germline-derived CDR1 and CDR2 are LGHNA and YSLEER. The ends were cut back, 0 bases at V and 4 bases at J, with 19 bases in the middle. The CDR3 has 18 amino acids.

This chain connects TRBV25-1 to TRBJ1-2; D is unclear. Trimming took 4 bases from V and 8 from J, leaving 8 bases between them. CDR1 MGHDK and CDR2 SYGVNS come from the germline V gene. The CDR3 consists of 11 residues. CDR3 region: CASSGMEGYTF. The CDR3 DNA follows: TGTGCCAGCAGTGGGATGGAGGGCTACACCTTC.

In this sample, this clone turned up once. The rearrangement links TRBV5-1 to TRBJ1-2; D call uncertain. The CDR3 length is 12 residues. The V end lost 1 base, the J end lost 6 bases, and 7 bases lay between the germline ends. The germline V gene has CDR1 SGHRS and CDR2 YFSETQ. The CDR3 nucleotides read TGCGCCAGCAGCTTGTCCGGGGATGGCTACACCTTC. It yields the protein CASSLSGDGYTF.

V is TRBV5-1 and J is TRBJ1-5, with D uncertain. Deletions cut 5 bases from V and 0 bases from J, with 12 bases between. The CDR3 spans 15 residues. The germline V gene has CDR1 SGHRS and CDR2 YFSETQ. The CDR3 DNA reads as TGCGCCAGCAGAAAAACCCCGATTAGCAATCAGCCCCAGCATTTT. It encodes CASRKTPISNQPQHF.